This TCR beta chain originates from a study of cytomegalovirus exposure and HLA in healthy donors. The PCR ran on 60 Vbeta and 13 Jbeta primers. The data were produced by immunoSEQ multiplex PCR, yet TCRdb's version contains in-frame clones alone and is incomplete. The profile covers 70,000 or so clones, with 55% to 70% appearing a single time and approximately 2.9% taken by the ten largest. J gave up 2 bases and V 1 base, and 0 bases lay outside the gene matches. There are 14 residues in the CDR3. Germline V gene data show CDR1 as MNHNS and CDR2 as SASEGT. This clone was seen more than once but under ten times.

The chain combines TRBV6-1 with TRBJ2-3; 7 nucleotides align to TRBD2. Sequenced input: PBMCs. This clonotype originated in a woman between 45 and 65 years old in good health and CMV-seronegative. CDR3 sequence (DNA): TGTGCCAGCAGTGAAGGACTAGCCACAGATACGCAGTATTTT. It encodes CASSEGLATDTQYF.